This TCR beta chain was obtained from a study of shared clonotypes between healthy human individuals. In the study overall: Participating donors consisted of a couple of women and a few men aged 18 to 49. Findings of the study overall: Read depth was anticipated to influence clonotype sharing among donors.

Generated by immunoSEQ multiplex PCR, the TCRdb table keeps only in-frame clones and is missing some. The top ten clones hold roughly 0.45% of a sample with about 1.5 million clones, under 99% of them seen once. The germline V and J ends were trimmed by 5 bases and 0 bases, with 7 bases remaining between them. This CDR3 comprises 13 residues. The germline gives CDR1 MNHNS, CDR2 SASEGT. On this clone itself: Its antigen is not known.

The clonotype comes from a man aged 25-45 years in good health. The sample comprised naive CD4+ T cells sorted from blood. The sample's subset: CD45RA+ positively selected. The genes are TRBV6-1 and TRBJ1-1; D uncertain. CDR3 nucleotides: TGTGCCAGCAGTACAGATATGAACACTGAAGCTTTCTTT. This translates into CASSTDMNTEAFF.